This T cell receptor beta chain was captured in a study of early T cells in non-severe SARS-CoV-2 infection. TCRdb processed the 5' RACE reads anew with MiXCR; each CDR3 protein has one entry. Here the sample spans 100,000 to 130,000 distinct CDR3 sequences, about an eighth being singletons. The CDR3 covers 15 residues. With 3 bases removed from V and 1 base from J, the gap between germline ends came to 12 bases. Germline CDR1 and CDR2: ENHRY and SYGVKD. The sample holds many counts of this clonotype. The J gene is TRBJ2-5, the V gene TRBV10-3; the D gene is possibly TRBD2 (6 bases). Sequenced sample: whole blood. The clonotype comes from an adult who was a healthcare worker with PCR-confirmed SARS-CoV-2 infection or an uninfected control (not recorded which). DNA of the CDR3: TGTGCCATCAGTGATAGCGGAGGAAGCCAAGAGACCCAGTACTTC. Translated, it gives CAISDSGGSQETQYF.